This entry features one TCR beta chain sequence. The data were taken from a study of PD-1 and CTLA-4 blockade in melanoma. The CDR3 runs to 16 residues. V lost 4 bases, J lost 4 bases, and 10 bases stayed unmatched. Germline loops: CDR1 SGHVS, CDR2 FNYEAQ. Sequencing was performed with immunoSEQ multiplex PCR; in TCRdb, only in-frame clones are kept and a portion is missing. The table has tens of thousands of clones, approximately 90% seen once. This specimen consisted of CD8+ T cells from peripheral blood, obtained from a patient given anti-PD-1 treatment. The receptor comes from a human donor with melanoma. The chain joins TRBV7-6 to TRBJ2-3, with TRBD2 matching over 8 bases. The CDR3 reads CASSSPLTGGADTQYF. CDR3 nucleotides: TGTGCCAGCAGCTCCCCCCTCACGGGGGGGGCAGATACGCAGTATTTT.